This TCR beta chain was found in a study of monozygotic twins with cystic fibrosis. Clones were sequenced by immunoSEQ multiplex PCR, and TCRdb holds only the in-frame ones, with some missing. The table records about 32,000 clones, more than 90% of them present only once. Germline V lookup: CDR1 MNHEY, CDR2 SVGAGI. With 5 bases clipped from V and 2 bases from J, the junction kept 7 bases outside the gene matches. The CDR3 runs to 15 residues. The chain uses TRBV6-5 and TRBJ2-7; 9 nucleotides line up with TRBD2. This receptor was identified in a girl aged 2 to 9 with cystic fibrosis. The specimen was blood. CDR3 nucleotide sequence: TGTGCCAGCAGTAGACTAGCGGAGATGGCCTACGAGCAGTACTTC. Translated: CASSRLAEMAYEQYF.